Below are 6 T cell receptor beta chains sequenced from a single sample in a study of human T cells and chemical hapten exposure. One entry per CDR3 protein, called by TCRdb with MiXCR from the RACE reads. The sample consists of 95,000 to 150,000 distinct CDR3 sequences, roughly 10% of them appearing once. Time point described: patch test 3, about 24 weeks after DPC sensitization. Treatment specified: therapeutic diphenylcyclopropenone sensitization with weekly scalp DPC. Sequences were derived from whole blood, sampled in connection with sensitization to the hapten diphenylcyclopropenone (DPC). Receptor source: a woman aged 50 to 65 with alopecia areata. Some clones in this sample may be carry-over from other donors' samples.

J is TRBJ2-2 and V is TRBV28, with TRBD1 identical over 7 bases. The germline CDR1 and CDR2 sequences are MDHEN and SYDVKM. Trimming took 10 bases from V and 5 from J; bases not matched to a gene: 10. The CDR3 covers 14 residues. CDR3 sequence (DNA): TGTGCCACCCCCGGGACAGAAAATACCGGGGAGCTGTTTTTT. Translated, it gives CATPGTENTGELFF. The entire variable domain, with the rest obtained from reference TRBV28 and TRBJ2-2, is as follows: DVKVTQSSRYLVKRTGEKVFLECVQDMDHENMFWYRQDPGLGLRLIYFSYDVKMKEKGDIPEGYSVSREKKERFSLILESASTNQTSMYLCATPGTENTGELFFGEGSRLTVL.

This clonotype was observed many times. The chain is built from TRBV28 and TRBJ2-7; D uncertain. The CDR3 is made up of 12 amino acids. Germline V lookup: CDR1 MDHEN, CDR2 SYDVKM. V lost 6 bases, J lost 1 base, and 7 bases lay in between. CDR3 nucleotide sequence: TGTGCCAGCAGAACCACTTCCTACGAGCAGTACTTC. Amino acids: CASRTTSYEQYF. Full variable domain (rest looked up from reference TRBV28 and TRBJ2-7): DVKVTQSSRYLVKRTGEKVFLECVQDMDHENMFWYRQDPGLGLRLIYFSYDVKMKEKGDIPEGYSVSREKKERFSLILESASTNQTSMYLCASRTTSYEQYFGPGTRLTVT.

This clonotype appeared a few times. The CDR3 DNA follows: TGTGCCAGTAGTAACGGCGAGCAGTACTTC. Translation gives CASSNGEQYF. This chain joins TRBV19 and TRBJ2-7; no definite D call. V was shortened by 4 bases and J by 6 bases, with 4 bases between the two germline ends. CDR3 length: 10 amino acids. Germline values: CDR1 LNHDA, CDR2 SQIVND (reference sequence).

The genes are TRBV3-1 and TRBJ1-2; TRBD1 is a possible D gene (5 bases). Germline assignment: CDR1 LGHDT and CDR2 YNNKEL (reference sequence). With 2 bases removed from V and 1 base from J, the gap between germline ends came to 14 bases. The CDR3 totals 16 residues. CDR3 in DNA: TGTGCCAGCAGCCAATTACCTCTGACAGATAACTATGGCTACACCTTC. Its translation is CASSQLPLTDNYGYTF. Variable domain in full (rest from reference TRBV3-1 and TRBJ1-2): DTAVSQTPKYLVTQMGNDKSIKCEQNLGHDTMYWYKQDSKKFLKIMFSYNNKELIINETVPNRFSPKSPDKAHLNLHINSLELGDSAVYFCASSQLPLTDNYGYTFGSGTRLTVV.

The gene calls are TRBV30 and TRBJ1-2; 9 bases fit TRBD1. Germline loops: CDR1 GTSNPN, CDR2 SVGIG (reference sequence). This CDR3 is 14 amino acids long. V lost 3 bases and J lost 4; bases outside the gene matches: 6. The CDR3 loop reads CAWSPGTGSYGYTF. In DNA, the CDR3 is TGTGCCTGGAGCCCCGGGACAGGGAGCTATGGCTACACCTTC.

This clonotype has at least ten counts. Written as DNA, the CDR3 is TGTGCCAGCAGCCCCAGTATGGCGGGAGACACCGGGGAGCTGTTTTTT. It specifies CASSPSMAGDTGELFF. The chain combines TRBV9 with TRBJ2-2; TRBD2 matches 7 bases. Germline V CDR1 and CDR2: SGDLS, YYNGEE. Trimming took 4 bases from V and 3 from J; bases not matched to a gene: 9. CDR3 length: 16 residues. The variable domain in full, completed from reference TRBV9 and TRBJ2-2, reads DSGVTQTPKHLITATGQRVTLRCSPRSGDLSVYWYQQSLDQGLQFLIQYYNGEERAKGNILERFSAQQFPDLHSELNLSSLELGDSALYFCASSPSMAGDTGELFFGEGSRLTVL.